This entry features one T cell receptor beta chain sequence. Its antigen is not known. This entry belongs to a study of T cell repertoires in ileal Crohn's disease. Study results and caveats: Sorted CD8 T cells held more high-frequency clones than CD4. Every patient over 26.8% clonality showed endoscopic recurrence.

Per germline, CDR1 SNHLY and CDR2 FYNNEI. The CDR3 extends over 13 amino acids. Trimming took 8 bases from V and 4 from J; bases not matched to a gene: 2. Per sample, around 0.55 micrograms of biopsy DNA were TCRB immunosequenced. Repertoires were generated with immunoSEQ multiplex PCR, while TCRdb's copy carries only in-frame clones and drops some. The data show approximately 30,000 clones, around four fifths seen once. Sequencing used ileal tissue. The receptor was isolated from an adult with Crohn's disease. The V and J genes are TRBV2 and TRBJ2-1; 10 positions agree with TRBD2. The CDR3 is CASGTSAYNEQFF. The DNA for the CDR3 is TGTGCCAGCGGGACTAGCGCATACAATGAGCAGTTCTTC. Supplemented by reference TRBV2 and TRBJ2-1, the full variable domain reads EPEVTQTPSHQVTQMGQEVILRCVPISNHLYFYWYRQILGQKVEFLVSFYNNEISEKSEIFDDQFSVERPDGSNFTLKIRSTKLEDSAMYFCASGTSAYNEQFFGPGTRLTVL.